The present entry profiles one TCR beta chain with its context. Its antigen remains unknown. Amplification used 60 Vbeta primers and 13 Jbeta primers. The protocol was immunoSEQ multiplex PCR, while the TCRdb copy is restricted to in-frame clones and leaves out a portion. The data show 100,000 to 150,000 clones, around 85% seen once. The CDR3 extends over 16 amino acids. The ends were cut back, 7 bases at V and 4 bases at J, with 17 bases in the middle. Germline V CDR1 and CDR2: SGHTA, FQGNSA. The data are from a study of cytomegalovirus exposure and HLA in healthy donors. Study background: Tens of millions of unique TCRs, all from HLA-typed donors, were included in an early release of the data. The study, taken as a whole, reports: Sequences of the TCR beta chain were said to predict the HLA-A and HLA-B alleles of most subjects accurately. Through in vitro validation, a few CMV-associated chains were shown to be specific for CMV antigens.

Sequenced material: PBMCs. The V gene is TRBV7-2, the J gene TRBJ2-6, with TRBD1 as a possible D gene (6 bases). The receptor comes from a man aged 18 to 29 in good health and CMV-seropositive. CDR3 DNA sequence: TGTGCCAGCACCCTGACAGGCACAGCAGGGGCCAACGTCCTGACTTTC. Encoded protein: CASTLTGTAGANVLTF.